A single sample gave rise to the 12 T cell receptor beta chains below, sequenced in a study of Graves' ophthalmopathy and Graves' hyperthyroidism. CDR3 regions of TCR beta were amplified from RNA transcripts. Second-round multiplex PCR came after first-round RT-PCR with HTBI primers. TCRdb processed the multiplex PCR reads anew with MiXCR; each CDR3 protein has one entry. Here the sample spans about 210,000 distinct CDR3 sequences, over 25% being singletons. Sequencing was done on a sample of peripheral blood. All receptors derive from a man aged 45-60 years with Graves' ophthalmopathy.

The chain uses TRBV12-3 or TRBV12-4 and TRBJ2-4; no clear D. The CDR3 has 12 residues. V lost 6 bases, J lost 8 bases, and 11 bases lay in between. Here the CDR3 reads CASRAGKDIQYF. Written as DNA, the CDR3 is TGTGCCAGCAGGGCCGGAAAGGACATTCAGTACTTC.

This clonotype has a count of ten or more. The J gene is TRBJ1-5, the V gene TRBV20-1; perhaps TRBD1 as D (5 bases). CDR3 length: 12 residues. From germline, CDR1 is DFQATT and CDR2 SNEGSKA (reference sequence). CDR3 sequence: CSGTDSNQPQHF. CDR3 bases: TGCAGCGGGACGGATAGCAATCAGCCCCAGCATTTT.

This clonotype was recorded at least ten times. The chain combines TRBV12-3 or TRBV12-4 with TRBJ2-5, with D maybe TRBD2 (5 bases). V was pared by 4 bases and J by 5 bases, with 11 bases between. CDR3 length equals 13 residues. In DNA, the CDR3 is TGTGCCAGCAGTTCGGACTTATTGGAGACCCAGTACTTC. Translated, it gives CASSSDLLETQYF.

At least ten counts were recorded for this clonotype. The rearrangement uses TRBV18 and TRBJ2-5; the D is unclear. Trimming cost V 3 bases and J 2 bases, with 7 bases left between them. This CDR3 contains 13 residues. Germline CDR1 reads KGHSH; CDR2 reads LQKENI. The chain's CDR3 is CASSPTVQETQYF. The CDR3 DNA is TGTGCCAGCTCACCGACGGTACAAGAGACCCAGTACTTC.

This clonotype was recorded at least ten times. Here the CDR3 reads CASSENLGQGFPNTGELFF. The CDR3 DNA follows: TGCGCCAGCAGTGAGAACTTGGGACAGGGTTTCCCCAACACCGGGGAGCTGTTTTTT. J is TRBJ2-2 and V is TRBV10-1; TRBD1 agrees at 9 bases. In germline, CDR1 is WNHNN, CDR2 SYGVQD (reference sequence). The CDR3 covers 19 residues. V lost 2 bases, J lost 2 bases, and 12 bases stayed unmatched.

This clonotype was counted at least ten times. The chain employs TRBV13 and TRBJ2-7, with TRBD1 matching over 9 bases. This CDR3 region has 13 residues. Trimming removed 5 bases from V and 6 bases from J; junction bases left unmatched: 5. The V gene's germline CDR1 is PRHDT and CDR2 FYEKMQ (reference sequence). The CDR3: CASSKQGAFEQYF. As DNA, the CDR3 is TGTGCCAGCAGCAAACAGGGGGCGTTCGAGCAGTACTTC. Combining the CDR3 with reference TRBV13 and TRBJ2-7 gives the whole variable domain AAGVIQSPRHLIKEKRETATLKCYPIPRHDTVYWYQQGPGQDPQFLISFYEKMQSDKGSIPDRFSAQQFSDYHSELNMSSLELGDSALYFCASSKQGAFEQYFGPGTRLTVT.

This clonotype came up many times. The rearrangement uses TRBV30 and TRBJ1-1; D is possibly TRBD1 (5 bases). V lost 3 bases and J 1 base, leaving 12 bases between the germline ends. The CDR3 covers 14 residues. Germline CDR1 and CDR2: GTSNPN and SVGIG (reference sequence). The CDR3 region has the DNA TGTGCCTGGAGCATTGGACATCCGAACACTGAAGCTTTCTTT. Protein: CAWSIGHPNTEAFF.

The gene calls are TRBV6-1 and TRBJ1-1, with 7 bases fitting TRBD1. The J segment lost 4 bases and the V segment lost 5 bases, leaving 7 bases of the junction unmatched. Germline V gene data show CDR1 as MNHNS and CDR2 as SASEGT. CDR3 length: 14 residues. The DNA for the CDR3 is TGTGCCAGCAGTCGACAGGGAGTAGGCACTGAAGCTTTCTTT. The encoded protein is CASSRQGVGTEAFF.

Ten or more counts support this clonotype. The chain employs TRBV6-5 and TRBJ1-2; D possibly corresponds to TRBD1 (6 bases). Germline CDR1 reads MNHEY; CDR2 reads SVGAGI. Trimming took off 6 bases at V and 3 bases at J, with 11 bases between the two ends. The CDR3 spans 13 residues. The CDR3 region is CASSLDSHYGYTF. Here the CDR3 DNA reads TGTGCCAGCAGCTTGGACAGCCACTATGGCTACACCTTC.

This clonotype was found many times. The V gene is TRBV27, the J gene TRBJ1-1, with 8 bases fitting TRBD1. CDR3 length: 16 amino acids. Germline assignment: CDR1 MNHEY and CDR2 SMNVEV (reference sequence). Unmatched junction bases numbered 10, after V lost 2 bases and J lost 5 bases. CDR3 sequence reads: CASSLTRTGSGTEAFF. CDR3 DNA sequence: TGTGCCAGCAGTTTAACCCGGACAGGGAGTGGTACTGAAGCTTTCTTT.

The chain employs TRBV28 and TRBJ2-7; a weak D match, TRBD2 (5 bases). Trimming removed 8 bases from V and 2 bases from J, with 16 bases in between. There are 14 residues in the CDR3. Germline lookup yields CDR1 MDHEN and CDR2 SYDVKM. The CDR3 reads CASSLLGIAYEQYF. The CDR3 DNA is TGTGCCAGCTCCCTCCTCGGGATCGCCTACGAGCAGTACTTC.

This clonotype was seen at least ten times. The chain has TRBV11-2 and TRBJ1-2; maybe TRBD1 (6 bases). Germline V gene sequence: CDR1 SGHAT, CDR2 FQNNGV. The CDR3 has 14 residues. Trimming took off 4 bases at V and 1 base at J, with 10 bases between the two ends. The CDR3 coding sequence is TGTGCCAGCAGCTCGGGACATCTTAACTATGGCTACACCTTC. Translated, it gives CASSSGHLNYGYTF.